This T cell receptor (beta chain) was sequenced for a study of cytomegalovirus exposure and HLA in healthy donors. V dropped 5 bases and J dropped 3 bases, with 17 bases sitting between them. CDR1 and CDR2 (germline): SGHTA, FQGNSA. CDR3 length: 15 residues. PCR involved 60 Vbeta and 13 Jbeta primers. Profiling relied on immunoSEQ multiplex PCR, and the TCRdb table lists in-frame clones only, not all of them. The table includes approximately 140,000 clones, 80% detected once. The sequence was collected from a male donor in good health and CMV-seronegative. Sequencing was carried out using PBMCs. The chain couples TRBV7-2 to TRBJ2-7, with a tentative D call TRBD1 (6 bases). The CDR3 reads CASSPTEQGNYEQYF. The CDR3, as DNA: TGTGCCAGCAGCCCCACGGAACAGGGAAACTACGAGCAGTACTTC.